The source of this TCR beta chain is a study of T cell changes during pregnancy in multiple sclerosis. Sequencing used immunoSEQ multiplex PCR; TCRdb keeps in-frame clones, though not all of them. In the table there are over 50,000 clones, around 90% of which are singletons. Per the germline V gene, CDR1 is SGHNT and CDR2 is YYREEE (reference sequence). The CDR3 is 15 residues long. V was pared by 4 bases and J by 3 bases, with 7 bases of the junction left unmatched. The rearrangement links TRBV5-4 to TRBJ2-7; 10 positions match TRBD1. The sample consisted of peripheral blood, taken in the first trimester of pregnancy. This receptor was taken from a female donor with multiple sclerosis, enrolled in a pregnancy study. CDR3 sequence (DNA): TGTGCCAGCAGCCTGGGGAGGACAGGGGGCTACGAGCAGTACTTC. Protein product: CASSLGRTGGYEQYF. The whole variable domain, remainder taken from reference TRBV5-4 and TRBJ2-7, is ETGVTQSPTHLIKTRGQQVTLRCSSQSGHNTVSWYQQALGQGPQFIFQYYREEENGRGNFPPRFSGLQFPNYSSELNVNALELDDSALYLCASSLGRTGGYEQYFGPGTRLTVT.